Listed below are T cell receptor beta chains from one sample, sequenced in a study of cytomegalovirus exposure and HLA in healthy donors. Data came from immunoSEQ multiplex PCR; TCRdb stores just in-frame clones and leaves some out. The sample holds some 150,000 clones, roughly 71% seen once. The sample was PBMCs. The receptors were sampled from a man aged 30-40 years in good health and CMV-seronegative. Each CDR3 is given with its conserved first and last residue. A D gene is named only where the DNA matches it firmly. The size field is filled for only some rows; it gives once, few, many or a size class.

J,size,D,V,CDR3,DNA
TRBJ2-7,NA,TRBD2,TRBV29-1,CSVGLAGGGYEQYF,TGCAGCGTGGGACTAGCGGGAGGCGGATACGAGCAGTACTTC
TRBJ1-3,NA,NA,TRBV6-5,CASSPGRSGNTIYF,TGTGCCAGCAGCCCGGGTCGCTCTGGAAACACCATATATTTT
TRBJ2-2,NA,NA,TRBV14,CASSVSENTGELFF,TGTGCCAGCTCTGTTTCAGAAAACACCGGGGAGCTGTTTTTT
TRBJ2-7,once,NA,TRBV2,CASSGTATLGEQYF,TGTGCCAGCAGTGGGACAGCTACTCTCGGTGAGCAGTACTTC
TRBJ1-5,few,NA,TRBV19,CASRARRPDQPQHF,TGTGCCAGCCGTGCCCGGAGGCCTGATCAGCCCCAGCATTTT
TRBJ2-1,NA,TRBD2,TRBV14,CASSQELRLAGNEQFF,TGTGCCAGCAGCCAAGAACTACGCCTAGCGGGGAATGAGCAGTTCTTC
TRBJ1-6,few,TRBD1,TRBV5-1,CASSLNGGTDNSPLHF,TGCGCCAGCAGCCTAAACGGCGGGACAGATAATTCACCCCTCCACTTT
TRBJ2-2,few,NA,TRBV5-4,CASSLPGGLNTGELFF,TGTGCCAGCAGCTTACCAGGGGGACTCAACACCGGGGAGCTGTTTTTT
TRBJ2-7,NA,TRBD2,TRBV6-1,CASSTSGRFYEQYF,TGTGCCAGCAGTACTAGCGGGCGCTTTTACGAGCAGTACTTC
TRBJ1-4,NA,TRBD1,TRBV5-6,CASSRTVQGDRDEKLFF,TGTGCCAGCAGCCGGACAGTGCAGGGGGATCGGGATGAAAAACTGTTTTTT
TRBJ1-5,NA,NA,TRBV14,CASSQGGFNQPQHF,TGTGCCAGCAGCCAAGGAGGATTTAATCAGCCCCAGCATTTT
TRBJ2-7,once,TRBD2,TRBV5-1,CASSLLSGTSDYEQYF,TGCGCCAGCAGCTTGCTTTCTGGGACTAGCGACTACGAGCAGTACTTC
TRBJ1-4,NA,NA,TRBV30,CAWSRVHEKLFF,TGTGCCTGGAGCAGGGTGCATGAAAAACTGTTTTTT
TRBJ1-6,NA,TRBD1,TRBV7-2,CASSLGTGRNSPLHF,TGTGCCAGCAGCCTAGGGACAGGGAGGAATTCACCCCTCCACTTT
TRBJ1-2,NA,TRBD1,TRBV6-5,CASSETPDRGKTF,TGTGCCAGCAGCGAAACCCCGGACAGGGGTAAGACCTTC
TRBJ2-7,NA,NA,TRBV2,CASSPERDEEQYF,TGTGCCAGCAGCCCTGAGAGGGATGAGGAGCAGTACTTC
TRBJ2-7,NA,TRBD1,TRBV9,CASSNRQGGYGEQYF,TGTGCCAGCAGCAATCGACAGGGCGGGTATGGCGAGCAGTACTTC
TRBJ1-4,few,TRBD1,TRBV2,CASRDRLNEKLFF,TGTGCCAGCAGGGACAGGCTCAATGAAAAACTGTTTTTT
TRBJ2-7,NA,TRBD2,TRBV7-2,CASSLLGLAGAYEQYF,TGTGCCAGCAGCTTATTGGGACTAGCGGGGGCCTACGAGCAGTACTTC
TRBJ1-1,NA,TRBD1,TRBV4-1,CASIPGQGPMNTEAFF,TGCGCCAGCATCCCCGGACAGGGTCCAATGAACACTGAAGCTTTCTTT
TRBJ2-3,NA,NA,TRBV11-2,CASSLEPDRTHGTQYF,TGTGCCAGCAGCCTAGAGCCCGACAGGACCCACGGTACGCAGTATTTT
TRBJ2-2,NA,NA,TRBV10-1,CASSRTVNTGELFF,TGCGCCAGCAGCCGGACAGTTAACACCGGGGAGCTGTTTTTT
TRBJ1-4,NA,NA,TRBV7-8,CASTSRGRTNEKLFF,TGTGCCAGCACTTCGCGGGGGCGGACTAATGAAAAACTGTTTTTT
TRBJ1-5,few,NA,TRBV28,CASWGSGQPQHF,TGTGCCAGCTGGGGGAGCGGGCAGCCCCAGCATTTT
TRBJ1-5,once,NA,TRBV29-1,CSVPGGGNQPQHF,TGCAGCGTTCCCGGAGGGGGCAATCAGCCCCAGCATTTT
TRBJ1-1,few,TRBD1,TRBV29-1,CSGIRQGLNTEAFF,TGCAGCGGCATCCGACAGGGTTTGAACACTGAAGCTTTCTTT
TRBJ1-1,NA,NA,TRBV28,CASKSGGSGLNTEAFF,TGTGCCAGCAAGAGCGGAGGGTCGGGGTTGAACACTGAAGCTTTCTTT
TRBJ2-2,NA,TRBD2,TRBV27,CASSFREGTGELFF,TGTGCCAGCAGTTTCAGGGAGGGCACCGGGGAGCTGTTTTTT
TRBJ2-5,NA,NA,TRBV29-1,CSVDRGSRQETQYF,TGCAGCGTTGATCGGGGGAGTAGGCAAGAGACCCAGTACTTC
TRBJ2-1,NA,NA,TRBV28,CASSFVVGEVEQFF,TGTGCCAGCAGTTTCGTTGTGGGAGAGGTTGAGCAGTTCTTC
TRBJ1-1,NA,TRBD1,TRBV19,CASSAGQGWTEAFF,TGTGCCAGTAGTGCGGGACAGGGTTGGACTGAAGCTTTCTTT
TRBJ2-7,NA,NA,TRBV11-2,CASSLRGTATYEQYF,TGTGCCAGCAGCCTAAGGGGGACGGCGACCTACGAGCAGTACTTC
TRBJ1-3,NA,TRBD1,TRBV10-3,CAISESQGGAPGNTIYF,TGTGCCATCAGTGAGTCGCAGGGGGGAGCTCCTGGAAACACCATATATTTT
TRBJ2-5,NA,TRBD2,TRBV13,CASSTSSGSGETQYF,TGTGCCAGCAGCACCTCGAGCGGGAGTGGAGAGACCCAGTACTTC
TRBJ1-5,NA,NA,TRBV7-2,CASSPEIWQPQHF,TGTGCCAGCAGCCCTGAGATCTGGCAGCCCCAGCATTTT
TRBJ2-1,NA,TRBD2,TRBV2,CASTFSGLAGVNEQFF,TGTGCCAGCACCTTCTCGGGGCTAGCGGGAGTGAATGAGCAGTTCTTC
TRBJ1-2,NA,NA,TRBV11-2,CASSFGGGYGYTF,TGTGCCAGCAGCTTCGGGGGAGGCTATGGCTACACCTTC
TRBJ2-5,NA,TRBD2,TRBV28,CATVGSGGQETQYF,TGTGCCACCGTCGGGAGCGGGGGCCAAGAGACCCAGTACTTC
TRBJ1-1,NA,TRBD1,TRBV11-2,CASSYPGGTEAFF,TGTGCCAGCAGCTACCCAGGGGGCACTGAAGCTTTCTTT
TRBJ1-3,NA,TRBD1,TRBV6-5,CASSRIQGAGNTIYF,TGTGCCAGCAGTCGTATACAGGGGGCTGGAAACACCATATATTTT